This T cell receptor (beta chain) is from a study of cytomegalovirus exposure and HLA in healthy donors. The study's findings and limits: Within the data, a cluster of highly shared sequence variants was likely a sequencing artifact.

Concerning this clone itself: What it binds is not known.

It was with 60 Vbeta and 13 Jbeta primers that the PCR ran. Using immunoSEQ multiplex PCR, the repertoire was profiled, and TCRdb retains in-frame clones only, with some absent. This sample has over 90,000 clones, with roughly 79% found just once. Sequenced input: PBMCs. The receptor's source is a female donor in good health and CMV-seropositive.

The CDR3 spells CASSASGIGTDTQYF. Written as DNA, the CDR3 is TGTGCCAGCAGTGCTAGCGGGATAGGCACAGATACGCAGTATTTT. The V and J genes are TRBV7-2 and TRBJ2-3, with TRBD2 identical over 9 bases. CDR3 length equals 15 residues. Unmatched junction bases numbered 5, after V lost 6 bases and J lost 1 base. Germline CDR1 reads SGHTA; CDR2 reads FQGNSA.